The entry below gives a single TCR beta chain sequence along with its context. No antigen is known for it. These data come from a study of T cell repertoires in cytomegalovirus infection. About the study: Well-studied HLA-B-restricted CMV epitopes were used in the study alongside recently identified HLA-C-restricted ones. Both a matching HLA type and CMV infection were indicated by public TCR beta signatures. Overall study results and limits: Cumulated frequencies of public TCR beta families served to identify carriers of CMV plus the relevant HLA.

The CDR3 spans 16 residues. From germline, CDR1 is MDHEN and CDR2 SYDVKM. V was cut by 7 bases and J by 3 bases, with 21 bases left in between. Via MiXCR, TCRdb re-called the reads, giving one row per CDR3 protein. The top ten hold around 50% of the sample, which has fewer than 650,000 distinct CDR3 sequences, 35% to 50% seen once. This receptor was obtained from a human donor in good health (CMV status not recorded). Some clones in this sample may be carry-over from other donors' samples. The chain combines TRBV28 with TRBJ2-5; D gene unclear. The source material was cultured PBMCs, sampled from culture after CMV antigen stimulation. The CDR3 is CASTEGWADSKETQYF. Here the CDR3 DNA reads TGTGCCAGCACCGAAGGATGGGCAGACTCCAAAGAGACCCAGTACTTC.